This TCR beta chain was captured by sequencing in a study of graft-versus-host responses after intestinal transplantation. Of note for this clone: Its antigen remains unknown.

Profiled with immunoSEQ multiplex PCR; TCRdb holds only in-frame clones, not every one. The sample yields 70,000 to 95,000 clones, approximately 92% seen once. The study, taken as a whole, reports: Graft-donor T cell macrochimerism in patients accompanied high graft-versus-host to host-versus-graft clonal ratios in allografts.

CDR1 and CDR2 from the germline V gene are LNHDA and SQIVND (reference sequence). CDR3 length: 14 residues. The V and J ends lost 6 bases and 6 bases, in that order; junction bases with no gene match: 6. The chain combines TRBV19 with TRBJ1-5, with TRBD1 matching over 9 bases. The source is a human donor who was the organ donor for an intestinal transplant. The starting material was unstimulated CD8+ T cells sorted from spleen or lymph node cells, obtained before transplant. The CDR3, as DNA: TGTGCCAGTAGGGAGGGACAGGGTAGTCAGCCCCAGCATTTT. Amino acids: CASREGQGSQPQHF. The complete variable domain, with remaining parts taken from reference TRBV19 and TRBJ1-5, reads DGGITQSPKYLFRKEGQNVTLSCEQNLNHDAMYWYRQDPGQGLRLIYYSQIVNDFQKGDIAEGYSVSREKKESFPLTVTSAQKNPTAFYLCASREGQGSQPQHFGDGTRLSIL.